This T cell receptor (beta chain) comes out of a study of blood T cell repertoires in COVID-19. Study information: COVID-19 samples, acute and convalescent, were from the United States, Italy and Spain. PBMCs, B-cell-depleted T cells, or T cells provided the cDNA or gDNA that made up the material.

Per the germline V gene, CDR1 is SGDLS and CDR2 is YYNGEE. This CDR3 has 16 amino acids. Deletions cut 3 bases from V and 0 bases from J, with 15 bases between. Authors' methods: Estimation of nucleated cell counts was performed using reference gene primer amplification. Measured with immunoSEQ multiplex PCR; TCRdb has only the in-frame clones, and not every one. That table furnishes V, J and clone size, whereas the DNA furnished D and trimming. This table has about 160,000 clones, 70% to 80% appearing once. The chain links TRBV9 to TRBJ1-1, with a weak D call TRBD1 (6 bases). Material: peripheral blood. This clonotype was obtained from a man aged 55 to 70 with acute or convalescent COVID-19. The CDR3 sequence: CASSEPRGQMNTEAFF. In nucleotides, the CDR3 is TGTGCCAGCAGCGAGCCCCGCGGACAGATGAACACTGAAGCTTTCTTT.